A selection of T cell receptor beta chains follows, all from one sample in a study of radiation and T cells in renal cell carcinoma. Repertoires were generated with immunoSEQ multiplex PCR, while TCRdb's copy carries only in-frame clones and drops some. The table has approximately 120,000 clones, roughly 80% seen once. The sample in question was blood, obtained from a patient whose treatment included radiotherapy and nephrectomy. These receptor sequences come from a woman aged 55-70 years with renal cell carcinoma. CDR3s include the opening cysteine and the closing phenylalanine or tryptophan. The D gene is left open where the match is weak. Some rows mark clone size as missing; the rest say once, few, many or name a class of expanded clone.

j_call v_call d_call clone_size cdr3_nt cdr3_aa
TRBJ2-5 TRBV19 TRBD1 NA TGTGCCAGTAGTATAGATTCGGCAGGGGGAGAGACCCAGTACTTC CASSIDSAGGETQYF
TRBJ2-7 TRBV7-9 NA NA TGTGCCAGCAGGGGCTCAGGACGGAACGAGCAGTACTTC CASRGSGRNEQYF
TRBJ2-7 TRBV4-1 NA NA TGCGCCAGCAGCCAAGATTTCGGTACCTACGAGCAGTACTTC CASSQDFGTYEQYF
TRBJ2-7 TRBV6-1 NA once TGTGCCAGTTCCCACCGGGACGAGCAGTACTTC CASSHRDEQYF
TRBJ1-1 TRBV6-5 NA NA TGTGCCAGCAGTTACTCGAACCCCACCGACACTGAAGCTTTCTTT CASSYSNPTDTEAFF
TRBJ2-5 TRBV6-5 NA NA TGTGCCAGCAGTCGGGGCCAGGAGACCCAGTACTTC CASSRGQETQYF
TRBJ1-4 TRBV5-1 NA NA TGCGCCAGCAGCTCGCTCGGGACAACTAATGAAAAACTGTTTTTT CASSSLGTTNEKLFF
TRBJ1-4 TRBV6-5 NA few TGTGCCAGCAGTTACTCTGCAGCAACTAATGAAAAACTGTTTTTT CASSYSAATNEKLFF
TRBJ2-7 TRBV28 NA NA TGTGCCAGCAGTGGGATTACCTACGAGCAGTACTTC CASSGITYEQYF
TRBJ2-2 TRBV7-3 TRBD1 NA TGTGCCAGCAGCCTCGGGACAGGCGGGGAGCTGTTTTTT CASSLGTGGELFF
TRBJ2-1 TRBV13 TRBD2 once TGTGCCAGCAGCTTATCACTAGCGGGTGAGCAGTTCTTC CASSLSLAGEQFF
TRBJ2-7 TRBV7-9 NA NA TGTGCCAGCAGCTTAGCGCTGGGGCCGACCTACGAGCAGTACTTC CASSLALGPTYEQYF
TRBJ1-5 TRBV5-6 NA NA TGTGCCAGCAGCGATAGGGTCTATAGCAATCAGCCCCAGCATTTT CASSDRVYSNQPQHF
TRBJ2-2 TRBV15 NA NA TGTGCCACCAGCAGAGGGGGCGCGTACACCGGGGAGCTGTTTTTT CATSRGGAYTGELFF
TRBJ2-7 TRBV28 NA NA TGTGCCAGCAGTCCCCGGGCCACCTACGAGCAGTACTTC CASSPRATYEQYF
TRBJ2-7 TRBV7-8 NA NA TGTGCCAGCAGCTTGAGGGAGCAGTTGGACGAGCAGTACTTC CASSLREQLDEQYF
TRBJ2-1 TRBV27 NA NA TGTGCCAGCACCGGACCAGGGCAATATGAGCAGTTCTTC CASTGPGQYEQFF
TRBJ2-7 TRBV7-8 NA NA TGTGCCAGCAGCAGCCCCTTCGGTGGGGGGCACAGTAACGAGCAGTACTTC CASSSPFGGGHSNEQYF
TRBJ1-2 TRBV4-3 NA NA TGCGCCAGCAGCCAAGATGACGATTCTAACTATGGCTACACCTTC CASSQDDDSNYGYTF
TRBJ1-1 TRBV28 NA once TGTGCCAGCAGGAGAGGGGACGGGGAATGGAAAGCTTTCTTT CASRRGDGEWKAFF
TRBJ2-2 TRBV6-5 NA NA TGTGCCAGCAGTTACTCCCTATTTGGGAACACCGGGGAGCTGTTTTTT CASSYSLFGNTGELFF
TRBJ2-5 TRBV19 NA NA TGTGCCAGTAGTATCCGGGGGCTCCACGTCGAGACCCAGTACTTC CASSIRGLHVETQYF
TRBJ1-1 TRBV19 NA once TGTGCCAGTAGTTCCCCGACGGGAATAAACACTGAAGCTTTCTTT CASSSPTGINTEAFF
TRBJ1-4 TRBV18 TRBD1 NA TGTGCCAGCTCACCTACCGGGACAGAGAATGAAAAACTGTTTTTT CASSPTGTENEKLFF
TRBJ1-2 TRBV7-9 TRBD1 NA TGTGCCAGCAGCGCGGGACAGGGGAATGGGTATGGCTACACCTTC CASSAGQGNGYGYTF
TRBJ1-1 TRBV5-4 TRBD1 NA TGTGCCAGCAGCTTTCCTACAGGGGCACGAAACACTGAAGCTTTCTTT CASSFPTGARNTEAFF
TRBJ2-2 TRBV2 TRBD1 NA TGTGCCAGCGGACAGGGGTGGTGGGAGCTGTTTTTT CASGQGWWELFF
TRBJ1-2 TRBV18 TRBD1 NA TGTGCCAGCTCACCAGGGACAGGGAGCGGCTACACCTTC CASSPGTGSGYTF